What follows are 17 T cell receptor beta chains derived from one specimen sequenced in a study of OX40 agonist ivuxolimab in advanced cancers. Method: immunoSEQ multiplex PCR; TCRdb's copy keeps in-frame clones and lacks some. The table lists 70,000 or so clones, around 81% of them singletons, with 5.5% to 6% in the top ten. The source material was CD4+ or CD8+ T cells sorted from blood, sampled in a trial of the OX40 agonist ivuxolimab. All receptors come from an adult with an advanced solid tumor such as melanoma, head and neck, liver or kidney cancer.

The CDR3 DNA is TGTGCCAGCAGTCTAAGGGGCATGGGTTACACTGAAGCTTTCTTT. This gives the protein CASSLRGMGYTEAFF. The J gene is TRBJ1-1, the V gene TRBV27; weak D call: TRBD1 (5 bases). The V gene's germline CDR1 is MNHEY and CDR2 SMNVEV (reference sequence). V lost 5 bases and J 3 bases, leaving 16 bases between the germline ends. The CDR3 totals 15 residues.

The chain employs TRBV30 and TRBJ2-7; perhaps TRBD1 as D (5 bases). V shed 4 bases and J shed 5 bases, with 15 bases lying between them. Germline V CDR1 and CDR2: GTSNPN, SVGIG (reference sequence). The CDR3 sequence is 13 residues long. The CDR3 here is CAWTFTGPDEQYF. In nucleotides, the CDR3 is TGTGCCTGGACCTTCACAGGCCCGGACGAGCAGTACTTC.

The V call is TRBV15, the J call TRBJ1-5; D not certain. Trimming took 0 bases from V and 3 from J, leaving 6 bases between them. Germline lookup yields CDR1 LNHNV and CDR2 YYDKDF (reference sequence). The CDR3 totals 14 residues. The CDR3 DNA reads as TGTGCCACCAGCAGAGATCCCGCCAATCAGCCCCAGCATTTT. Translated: CATSRDPANQPQHF.

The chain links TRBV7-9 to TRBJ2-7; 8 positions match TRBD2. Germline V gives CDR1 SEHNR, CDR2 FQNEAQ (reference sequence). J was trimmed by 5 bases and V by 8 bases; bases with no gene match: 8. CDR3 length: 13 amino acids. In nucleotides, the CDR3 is TGTGCCAGCCGGGAGGGGTTTGGAAACGAGCAGTACTTC. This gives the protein CASREGFGNEQYF.

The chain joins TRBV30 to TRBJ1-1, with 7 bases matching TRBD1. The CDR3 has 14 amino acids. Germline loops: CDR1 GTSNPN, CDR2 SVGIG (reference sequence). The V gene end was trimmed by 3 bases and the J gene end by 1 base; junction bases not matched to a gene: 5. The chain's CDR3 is CAWSQGQRNTEAFF. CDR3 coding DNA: TGTGCCTGGAGCCAGGGACAGAGGAACACTGAAGCTTTCTTT. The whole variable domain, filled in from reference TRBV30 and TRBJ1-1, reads SQTIHQWPATLVQPVGSPLSLECTVEGTSNPNLYWYRQAAGRGLQLLFYSVGIGQISSEVPQNLSASRPQDRQFILSSKKLLLSDSGFYLCAWSQGQRNTEAFFGQGTRLTVV.

The CDR3 DNA reads TGTGCCAGCAGCTCAACGTCGGGACAGCGCGATGGCTACACCTTC. Amino acid sequence: CASSSTSGQRDGYTF. The chain is built from TRBV5-4 and TRBJ1-2; 7 bases align to TRBD1. After removal of 3 bases from V and 6 bases from J, the junction contained 11 bases not matched to a gene. CDR1 and CDR2 (germline): SGHNT, YYREEE (reference sequence). The CDR3 has 15 amino acids.

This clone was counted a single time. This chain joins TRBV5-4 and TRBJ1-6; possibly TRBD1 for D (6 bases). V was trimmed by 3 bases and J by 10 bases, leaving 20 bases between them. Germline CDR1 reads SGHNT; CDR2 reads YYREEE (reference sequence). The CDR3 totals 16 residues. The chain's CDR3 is CASSWGQTGGGSPLHF. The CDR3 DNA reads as TGTGCCAGCAGCTGGGGCCAGACAGGAGGAGGATCACCCCTCCACTTT.

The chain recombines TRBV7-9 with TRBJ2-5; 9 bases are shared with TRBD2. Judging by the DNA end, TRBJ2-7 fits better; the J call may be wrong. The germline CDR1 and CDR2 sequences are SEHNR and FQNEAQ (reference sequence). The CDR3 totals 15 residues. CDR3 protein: CASSLSGRRDYEQYF. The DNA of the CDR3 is TGTGCCAGCAGCTTGAGCGGGAGGAGAGATTACGAGCAGTACTTC.

CDR3 sequence reads: CASSPPGTQYF. CDR3 DNA: TGTGCCAGCAGCCCTCCTGGCACCCAGTACTTC. The rearrangement uses TRBV6-1 and TRBJ2-5; D gene uncertain. Trimming took off 6 bases at V and 8 bases at J, with 10 bases between the two ends. The CDR3 spans 11 residues. In germline, CDR1 is MNHNS, CDR2 SASEGT.

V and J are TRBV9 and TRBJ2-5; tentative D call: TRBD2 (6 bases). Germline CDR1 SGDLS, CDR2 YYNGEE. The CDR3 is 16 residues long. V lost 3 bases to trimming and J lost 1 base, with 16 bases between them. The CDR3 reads CASSARLEPPQETQYF. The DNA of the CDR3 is TGTGCCAGCAGCGCCCGACTAGAACCCCCCCAAGAGACCCAGTACTTC.

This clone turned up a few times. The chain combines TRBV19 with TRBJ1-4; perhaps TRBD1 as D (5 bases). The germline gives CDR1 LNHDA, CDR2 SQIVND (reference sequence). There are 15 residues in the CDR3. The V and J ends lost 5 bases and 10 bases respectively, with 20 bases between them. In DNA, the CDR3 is TGTGCCAGTAGTCCATCCGGGACGCAAGGCGGAAAACTGTTTTTT. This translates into CASSPSGTQGGKLFF. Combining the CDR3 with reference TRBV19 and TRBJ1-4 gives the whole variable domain DGGITQSPKYLFRKEGQNVTLSCEQNLNHDAMYWYRQDPGQGLRLIYYSQIVNDFQKGDIAEGYSVSREKKESFPLTVTSAQKNPTAFYLCASSPSGTQGGKLFFGSGTQLSVL.

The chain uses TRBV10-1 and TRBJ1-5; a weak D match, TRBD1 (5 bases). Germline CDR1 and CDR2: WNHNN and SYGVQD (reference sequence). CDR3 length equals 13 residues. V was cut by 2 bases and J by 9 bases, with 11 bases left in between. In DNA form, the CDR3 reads TGCGCCAGCAGTGAGGCAGGGAAATCGCCCCAGCATTTT. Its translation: CASSEAGKSPQHF.

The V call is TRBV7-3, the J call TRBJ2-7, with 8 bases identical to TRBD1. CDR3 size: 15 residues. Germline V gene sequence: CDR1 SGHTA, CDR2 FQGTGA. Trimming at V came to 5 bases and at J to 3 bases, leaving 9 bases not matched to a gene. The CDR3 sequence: CASSQSGTGLYEQYF. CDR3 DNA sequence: TGTGCCAGCAGCCAGTCCGGGACAGGACTCTACGAGCAGTACTTC.

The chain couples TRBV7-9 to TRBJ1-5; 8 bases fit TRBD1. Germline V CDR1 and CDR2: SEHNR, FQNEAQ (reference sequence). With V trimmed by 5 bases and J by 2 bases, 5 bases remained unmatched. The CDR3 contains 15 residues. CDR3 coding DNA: TGTGCCAGCAGCCGTGGACAGGGAGGCAATCAGCCCCAGCATTTT. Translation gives CASSRGQGGNQPQHF.

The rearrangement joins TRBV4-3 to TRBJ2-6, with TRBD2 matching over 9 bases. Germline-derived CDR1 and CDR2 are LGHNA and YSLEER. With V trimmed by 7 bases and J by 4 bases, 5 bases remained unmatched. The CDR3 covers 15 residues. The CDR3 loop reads CASTSGMGGANVLTF. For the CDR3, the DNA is TGCGCCAGCACTAGCGGGATGGGCGGGGCCAACGTCCTGACTTTC.

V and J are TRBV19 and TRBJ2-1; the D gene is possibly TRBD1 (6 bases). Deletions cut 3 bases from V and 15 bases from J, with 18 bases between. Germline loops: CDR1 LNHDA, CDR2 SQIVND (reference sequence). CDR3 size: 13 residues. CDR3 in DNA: TGTGCCAGTAGTATCTCCTCAGGGGCCCGAAGGTTCTTC. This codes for CASSISSGARRFF.

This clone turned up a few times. The CDR3 spells CASSLPRDREVTEAFF. The CDR3 DNA sequence: TGCGCCAGCAGCTTGCCCCGGGACAGGGAGGTTACTGAAGCTTTCTTT. J is TRBJ1-1 and V is TRBV5-1; TRBD1 aligns across 9 bases. CDR1 and CDR2 from the germline V gene are SGHRS and YFSETQ. V trimming: 1 base; J trimming: 5 bases; junction bases outside the gene matches: 9. This CDR3 spans 16 amino acids.